This T cell receptor beta chain was recovered during a study of blood T cell repertoires in COVID-19. Study context: Acute and convalescent COVID-19 specimens originated in the United States, Italy and Spain.

This clone is a singleton in its sample. In the authors' methods: Quantification of nucleated cells was approximated via reference gene primer amplification. Here immunoSEQ multiplex PCR was the method, and the copy in TCRdb shows in-frame clones only, minus some. V and J calls plus clone size are reproduced from that table; the DNA served to infer D and trimming. The sample has about 45,000 clones; 80% to 90% are singletons. Germline V gene data show CDR1 as SGHNT and CDR2 as YENEEA. V shed 0 bases and J shed 3 bases, with 12 bases lying between them. The CDR3 is 15 amino acids. V usage is TRBV11-3 and J usage is TRBJ2-7; TRBD1 might be the D (5 bases). The receptor was derived from a human donor in a cohort sampled during active COVID-19. Sequencing was carried out using peripheral blood. CDR3 protein: CASSLDNDRDYEQYF. CDR3 DNA sequence: TGTGCCAGCAGCTTAGATAACGACAGAGACTACGAGCAGTACTTC.